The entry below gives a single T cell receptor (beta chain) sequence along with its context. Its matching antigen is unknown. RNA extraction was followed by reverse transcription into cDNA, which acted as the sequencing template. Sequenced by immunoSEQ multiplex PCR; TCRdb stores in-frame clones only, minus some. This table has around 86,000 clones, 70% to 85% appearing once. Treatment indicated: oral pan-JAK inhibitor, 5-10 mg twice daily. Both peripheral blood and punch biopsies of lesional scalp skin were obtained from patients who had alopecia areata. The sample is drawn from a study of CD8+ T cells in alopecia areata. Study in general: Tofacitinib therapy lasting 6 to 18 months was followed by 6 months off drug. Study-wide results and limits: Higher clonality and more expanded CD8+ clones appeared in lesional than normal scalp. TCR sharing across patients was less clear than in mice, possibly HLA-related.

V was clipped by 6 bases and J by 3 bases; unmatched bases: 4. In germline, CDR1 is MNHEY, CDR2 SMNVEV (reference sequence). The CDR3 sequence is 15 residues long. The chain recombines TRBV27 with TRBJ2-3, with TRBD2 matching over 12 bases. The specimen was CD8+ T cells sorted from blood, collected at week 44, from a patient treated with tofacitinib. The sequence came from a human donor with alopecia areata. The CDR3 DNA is TGTGCCAGCAGATCTAGCGGGGGGGTAACAGATACGCAGTATTTT. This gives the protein CASRSSGGVTDTQYF.